This T cell receptor (beta chain) was documented in a study of blood T cell repertoires in COVID-19 (dated by TCRdb to 2020 to 2021). With respect to the entire study: Samples from collaborators originated in the United States, Italy and Spain and spanned both the acute and convalescent phases of COVID-19. The repertoires were released in a freely available public database intended as a resource for research on the immune response to SARS-CoV-2. The sample metadata nearly always contained a de-identified subject ID, COVID-19 status, age in years and sex. Subjects who had been exposed to COVID-19, were actively infected with it, or had recovered from it provided the deeply sampled blood TCRbeta repertoires that made up the dataset. Where available, HLA class I and class II types were taken from metadata supplied by the sample provider and were not determined by assay-based typing. The samples were drawn from two sources: the first 160 participants of the ongoing ImmuneRACE study, and 1,254 subjects contributed by 6 global collaborators. The prospective study material was composed of cDNA or gDNA derived from T cells, B-cell-depleted T cells, or PBMCs.

The immunoSEQ Assay, a bias-controlled multiplex PCR, was used to amplify TCRbeta CDR3 regions from genomic DNA. The source study handled its data this way. The number of nucleated cells in each sample was estimated by amplification of reference gene primers within the assay. To quantify the absolute abundance of each unique TCRbeta CDR3 rearrangement, sequence reads were collapsed and filtered. For each sample, productive Simpson clonality was calculated by taking the square root of Simpson's diversity index across productive rearrangements. TCRdb holds this immuneACCESS table with in-frame rearrangements only. Some clones are missing; in checked studies, unresolved V genes explain under half, and the rest has no known cause. V, J and clone size are taken as reported in that table, and D and trimming were inferred from the DNA itself. The sample profile shows roughly 100,000 clones; about nine tenths of them were found once. Clones ranked in the top ten supply 4% to 4.5% of the sample.

About this clone: This receptor's antigen is unknown. No per-base quality is available; no much larger clone lies one base away.

The collaborating institutions used their own protocols to collect whole blood in K2EDTA tubes. Collaborator samples were shipped for TCRbeta analysis as frozen whole blood, isolated PBMCs, or DNA extracted from either sample type. Its CDR3 holds 17 amino acids, cysteine through phenylalanine. Of all the DNA, just the CDR3 is kept, 51 bases in frame from base 1. As encoded in the germline V gene, CDR1 is SGHAT while CDR2 is FQNNGV. Trimming at the junction amounts to 2 bases on V and 2 bases on J, and the germline ends lie 16 bases apart. Here is what the overall study found, with its caveats: How much clinical and demographic metadata was included differed by source and by participant, and the metadata was provided uncurated.

The V and J genes are TRBV11-2 and TRBJ1-3; there is no confident call for the D gene. The material sequenced was peripheral blood. The origin of this receptor is a man between 18 and 29 years old with acute or convalescent COVID-19. This receptor carries the CDR3 CASSLPPGGITGNTIYF. In nucleotide form, the sequence is TGTGCCAGCAGCTTACCCCCCGGAGGGATCACTGGAAACACCATATATTTT. Supplemented by the reference TRBV11-2 and TRBJ1-3 proteins around the CDR3, the complete variable domain is EAGVAQSPRYKIIEKRQSVAFWCNPISGHATLYWYQQILGQGPKLLIQFQNNGVVDDSQLPKDRFSAERLKGVDSTLKIQPAKLEDSAVYLCASSLPPGGITGNTIYFGEGSWLTVV.